The TCR beta chain described here comes from a study of CD8+ T cells in alopecia areata (dated by TCRdb to about 2018). For the wider study: To study T cell clonal expansion in alopecia areata, the researchers applied high-throughput TCRbeta sequencing to both the C3H/HeJ mouse model and human patients. Human TCRbeta sequencing covered scalp tissue and sorted CD4+ and CD8+ peripheral blood T cells from patchy and totalis/universalis alopecia areata patients and healthy controls. Amplification of TCRbeta CDR3 regions was done by immunoSEQ multiplex PCR using 35 Vbeta forward primers and 13 Jbeta reverse primers. RNA came from the PAXgene miRNA kit for fixed scalp, the miRNeasy kit for PBMCs, and the RNeasy kit for mouse skin. Scalp clonality was compared among normal scalp (n=4), patchy alopecia areata scalp (n=8), and alopecia totalis/universalis scalp (n=8).

From alopecia areata patients, peripheral blood was collected along with lesional scalp punch biopsies. PBMCs were isolated by density centrifugation and stained for CD3, CD4 and CD8, and CD4+ and CD8+ T cells were sorted on a FACSAria. Alopecia areata patients who were not treated were recruited through a multicenter biomarker study. For five or six biomarker-study patients, blood CD8+ T cells were further sorted into NKG2D-low and NKG2D-high fractions. This clone appeared a few times. Its antigen is currently not known. It has no much larger one-base neighbor in the sample; base qualities were not kept. Results and caveats for the whole study, not just this receptor: Lesional scalp, especially in alopecia totalis/universalis, showed higher clonality and more expanded CD8+ clones than normal scalp, suggesting antigenic drive. Shared TCR sequences between patients were less evident than in mice, which may be partly attributable to HLA diversity in the patient population. Scalp TCR repertoire analysis is complicated because resident alphabeta T cells in normal human skin are also sequenced, whereas mouse skin is dominated by gammadelta T cells.

Receptors were amplified or captured by the immunoSEQ multiplex PCR assay. For TCR sequencing, RNA was extracted from every sample and reverse transcribed into cDNA to serve as template. First-strand cDNA was synthesized using SuperScript III with a 2:1 mix of oligo-dT and random hexamers. A synthetic immune receptor repertoire was used to gauge amplification bias, and whatever bias remained was removed computationally. Per the original workflow: Raw reads were preprocessed for error removal, and CDR3 was defined according to IMGT conventions as running from the conserved cysteine to phenylalanine. Clonality was computed as 1 minus the Shannon entropy, with the entropy normalized by log2 of the number of productive unique TCRs. CD4 or CD8 identity of scalp clones was inferred by cross-referencing scalp TCRbeta sequences with sorted blood CD4 and CD8 repertoires. Here the immuneACCESS table is served through TCRdb, limited to in-frame sequences with V and J called. Missing clones are a known gap in these copies; in checked studies unresolved V genes cover under half, and the rest lacks a known reason. V and J calls and clone size follow that table, whereas D and trimming were derived from the DNA. The sample includes about 64,000 clones, with 40% to 50% observed a single time. The top ten clonotypes cover about 51% of the sample.

The V end loses 4 bases and the J end loses 0 bases, and a stretch of 10 bases separates them. Reading the germline V gene (reference sequence) gives CDR1 SEHNR and CDR2 FQNEAQ. The CDR3 goes from the cysteine to the phenylalanine over 14 residues. Only CDR3 DNA is held: 42 bases, read in frame from base 1. The receptor was isolated from a human donor with alopecia areata. The chain joins TRBV7-9 to TRBJ2-7; the D segment cannot be called with confidence. Sequenced input: NKG2D-low CD8+ T cells sorted from blood. What the cell subset or site label conveys for this sample: sorted CD8+ NKG2D-low blood T cells. This receptor has the CDR3 CASSSPLSSYEQYF. The base sequence is TGTGCCAGCAGCTCTCCATTAAGCTCCTACGAGCAGTACTTC.